The 27 T cell receptor beta chains given below trace back to one sample, sequenced in a study of cytomegalovirus exposure and HLA in healthy donors. Only in-frame clones appear in the TCRdb table, and some are missing; sequencing was by immunoSEQ multiplex PCR. The sample consists of about 97,000 clones, about 95% of them appearing once. Input material: PBMCs. These receptors were collected from a woman aged 18-29 years in good health and CMV-seronegative.

The rearrangement uses TRBV5-4 and TRBJ2-1, with 10 bases identical to TRBD2. The J segment lost 6 bases and the V segment lost 3 bases, leaving 3 bases of the junction unmatched. The length of the CDR3 is 14 residues. Per the germline V gene, CDR1 is SGHNT and CDR2 is YYREEE (reference sequence). The DNA for the CDR3 is TGTGCCAGCAGCTGGAGGACTAGCGGCAATGAGCAGTTCTTC. It specifies CASSWRTSGNEQFF.

The chain employs TRBV10-3 and TRBJ2-1, with 10 positions matching TRBD1. The CDR3 extends over 15 amino acids. The junction had 5 bases not matched to a gene; V was cut back by 0 bases and J by 9 bases. Germline lookup yields CDR1 ENHRY and CDR2 SYGVKD. This chain's CDR3 is CAISESDRGHGEQFF. The CDR3 nucleotides read TGTGCCATCAGTGAGTCTGACAGGGGGCACGGTGAGCAGTTCTTC.

The genes are TRBV4-2 and TRBJ1-3; D may be TRBD1 (5 bases). Between the trimmed V and J ends, which lost 4 bases and 8 bases, there was a span of 18 bases. Germline V gives CDR1 LGHNA, CDR2 YNFKEQ. CDR3 length: 15 amino acids. The CDR3 sequence: CASSLSRVPEDTIYF. The CDR3 nucleotides are TGTGCCAGCAGCCTCTCCAGGGTTCCGGAAGACACCATATATTTT.

The genes are TRBV5-1 and TRBJ1-5; possibly TRBD1 for D (6 bases). The CDR3 totals 14 residues. V was cut by 2 bases and J by 4 bases, with 10 bases left in between. CDR1 and CDR2 (germline): SGHRS, YFSETQ. The CDR3, as DNA: TGCGCCAGCAGCTTCCTAGGGGGTAATCAGCCCCAGCATTTT. It translates to CASSFLGGNQPQHF. The whole variable domain, filled in from reference TRBV5-1 and TRBJ1-5, reads KAGVTQTPRYLIKTRGQQVTLSCSPISGHRSVSWYQQTPGQGLQFLFEYFSETQRNKGNFPGRFSGRQFSNSRSEMNVSTLELGDSALYLCASSFLGGNQPQHFGDGTRLSIL.

V is TRBV14 and J is TRBJ2-4, with D maybe TRBD1 (5 bases). With 3 bases removed from V and 6 bases from J, the gap between germline ends came to 15 bases. Germline V gene sequence: CDR1 SGHDN, CDR2 FVKESK. The CDR3 loop spans 15 amino acids. The CDR3 is CASSQTTVPRNIQYF. CDR3 nucleotide sequence: TGTGCCAGCAGCCAGACGACAGTTCCAAGAAACATTCAGTACTTC.

This chain links TRBV9 with TRBJ2-5; no clear D gene. Germline V gene sequence: CDR1 SGDLS, CDR2 YYNGEE. V lost 2 bases, J lost 1 base, and 9 bases lay in between. CDR3 length: 14 residues. CDR3 loop: CASSVFAVQETQYF. Here the CDR3 DNA reads TGTGCCAGCAGCGTCTTTGCGGTCCAAGAGACCCAGTACTTC.

The gene calls are TRBV6-4 and TRBJ2-3, with 14 bases that match TRBD2. V trimming: 8 bases; J trimming: 0 bases; junction bases outside the gene matches: 10. Germline CDR1 MRHNA, CDR2 SNTAGT. CDR3 size: 18 residues. The CDR3 loop is CASARAGTSGGSTDTQYF. CDR3 in DNA: TGTGCCAGCGCCAGAGCCGGGACTAGCGGGGGAAGCACAGATACGCAGTATTTT.

This rearrangement joins TRBV11-2 to TRBJ2-3; D call uncertain. The CDR3 runs 16 residues. CDR1 and CDR2 from the germline V gene are SGHAT and FQNNGV. Trimming removed 1 base at V and 0 bases at J, with 11 bases between. CDR3 sequence: CASSLVETASTDTQYF. CDR3 sequence (DNA): TGTGCCAGCAGCTTAGTTGAGACTGCTAGCACAGATACGCAGTATTTT.

The chain carries TRBV25-1 and TRBJ2-1; 7 nucleotides agree with TRBD1. The length of the CDR3 is 14 residues. Germline V gene data show CDR1 as MGHDK and CDR2 as SYGVNS. V shed 3 bases, J shed 4 bases, and the junction held 3 bases outside the gene matches. Here the CDR3 reads CASSDYRGYNEQFF. CDR3 sequence (DNA): TGTGCCAGCAGTGACTACAGGGGATACAATGAGCAGTTCTTC.

This chain links TRBV30 with TRBJ2-1; 16 positions agree with TRBD2. The CDR3 runs to 17 residues. The V gene's germline CDR1 is GTSNPN and CDR2 SVGIG (reference sequence). V lost 0 bases and J lost 9; bases outside the gene matches: 8. The CDR3 nucleotides are TGTGCCTGGAGTGTACTGGGACTAGCGGGAGGGCCATCTGAGCAGTTCTTC. Translating it yields CAWSVLGLAGGPSEQFF.

In its sample, this clone was seen once. The CDR3 nucleotides are TGTGCCAGCAGTGGACTAGCGGGGCCGTCCTACAATGAGCAGTTCTTC. It yields the protein CASSGLAGPSYNEQFF. V gene TRBV6-4 combines with J gene TRBJ2-1; 11 nucleotides agree with TRBD2. Germline CDR1 MRHNA, CDR2 SNTAGT. With V trimmed by 4 bases and J by 1 base, 3 bases remained unmatched. The CDR3 loop spans 16 amino acids.

The chain employs TRBV19 and TRBJ1-1; possibly TRBD1 for D (5 bases). Germline loops: CDR1 LNHDA, CDR2 SQIVND (reference sequence). The CDR3 contains 14 residues. Trimming took off 6 bases at V and 3 bases at J, with 14 bases between the two ends. CDR3 residues: CASRNQDSHTEAFF. The CDR3 bases are TGTGCCAGTAGAAACCAAGACAGTCACACTGAAGCTTTCTTT. Full variable domain (remainder filled in from reference TRBV19 and TRBJ1-1): DGGITQSPKYLFRKEGQNVTLSCEQNLNHDAMYWYRQDPGQGLRLIYYSQIVNDFQKGDIAEGYSVSREKKESFPLTVTSAQKNPTAFYLCASRNQDSHTEAFFGQGTRLTVV.

The chain has TRBV6-1 and TRBJ1-1, with a possible D match to TRBD1 (5 bases). CDR1 is MNHNS and CDR2 is SASEGT in the germline V gene. V was trimmed by 8 bases and J by 5 bases, leaving 18 bases between them. The CDR3 consists of 14 residues. The CDR3: CASLRWGRETEAFF. DNA of the CDR3: TGTGCCAGCCTCCGGTGGGGCCGGGAGACTGAAGCTTTCTTT.

The chain has TRBV5-1 and TRBJ1-5; 7 bases match TRBD1. V dropped 5 bases and J dropped 3; count of bases not matched to a gene: 8. Germline V gene data show CDR1 as SGHRS and CDR2 as YFSETQ. The CDR3 spans 15 residues. The CDR3 sequence is CASSLMGQNNQPQHF. CDR3 nucleotide sequence: TGCGCCAGCAGTTTAATGGGACAGAACAATCAGCCCCAGCATTTT.

The rearrangement links TRBV2 to TRBJ2-5; unclear D gene. The CDR3 loop spans 11 amino acids. Germline loops: CDR1 SNHLY, CDR2 FYNNEI. The ends were cut back, 5 bases at V and 5 bases at J, with 6 bases in the middle. Here the CDR3 reads CASSLSETQYF. Written as DNA, the CDR3 is TGTGCCAGCAGTTTGAGTGAGACCCAGTACTTC.

The CDR3 protein is CASSSLAGEGRETQYF. The CDR3 DNA reads as TGTGCCAGCAGCTCGCTAGCGGGGGAAGGACGAGAGACCCAGTACTTC. The chain combines TRBV7-2 with TRBJ2-5; 10 nucleotides match TRBD2. CDR1 SGHTA and CDR2 FQGNSA come from the germline V gene. There are 16 residues in the CDR3. Trimming cost V 4 bases and J 4 bases; bases outside gene matches: 9.

The rearrangement joins TRBV11-3 to TRBJ2-1, with TRBD2 matching over 8 bases. Germline CDR1 reads SGHNT; CDR2 reads YENEEA. The CDR3 sequence is 18 residues long. V dropped 0 bases and J dropped 5; count of bases not matched to a gene: 12. The CDR3 protein is CASSLDGPRLATNNEQFF. The CDR3 nucleotides read TGTGCCAGCAGCTTAGATGGTCCGAGACTAGCGACTAACAATGAGCAGTTCTTC.

This rearrangement joins TRBV11-3 to TRBJ1-6; D is undetermined. The CDR3 has 17 residues. CDR1 and CDR2 from the germline V gene are SGHNT and YENEEA. V lost 0 bases to trimming and J lost 5 bases, with 14 bases between them. DNA of the CDR3: TGTGCCAGCAGCTTAGATCATGGCGGATCGCATAATTCACCCCTCCACTTT. This gives the protein CASSLDHGGSHNSPLHF.

V and J are TRBV6-5 and TRBJ2-7; D uncertain. V dropped 2 bases and J dropped 0 bases, with 11 bases sitting between them. The germline V gene encodes CDR1 MNHEY and CDR2 SVGAGI. The CDR3 contains 15 residues. CDR3 amino acids: CASSYPYPGSYEQYF. The DNA for the CDR3 is TGTGCCAGCAGTTACCCCTATCCGGGCTCCTACGAGCAGTACTTC.

This chain connects TRBV7-9 to TRBJ2-3; 8 bases map to TRBD2. The germline V gene encodes CDR1 SEHNR and CDR2 FQNEAQ (reference sequence). V trimming: 2 bases; J trimming: 0 bases; junction bases outside the gene matches: 1. This CDR3 has 15 residues. This CDR3 is CASSLIAGSTDTQYF. CDR3 DNA: TGTGCCAGCAGCTTAATAGCGGGAAGCACAGATACGCAGTATTTT.

The chain carries TRBV7-6 and TRBJ2-2, with 8 bases identical to TRBD2. V lost 4 bases, J lost 4 bases, and 5 bases stayed unmatched. The CDR3 sequence is 15 residues long. Germline-derived CDR1 and CDR2 are SGHVS and FNYEAQ. Here the CDR3 reads CASSSRGGSTGELFF. The CDR3, as DNA: TGTGCCAGCAGCTCCCGGGGGGGAAGCACCGGGGAGCTGTTTTTT.

CDR3 residues: CASSPRWTSPNEQFF. The CDR3 nucleotides read TGTGCCAGCTCACCACGCTGGACTAGCCCCAATGAGCAGTTCTTC. The chain couples TRBV18 to TRBJ2-1; TRBD2 aligns across 8 bases. J lost 6 bases, V lost 1 base, and 5 bases had no gene match. Germline-derived CDR1 and CDR2 are KGHSH and LQKENI. The CDR3 contains 15 residues.

This chain joins TRBV5-1 and TRBJ2-7; weak D call: TRBD2 (5 bases). This CDR3 contains 13 residues. Trimming took 0 bases from V and 12 from J, leaving 16 bases between them. The germline V gene has CDR1 SGHRS and CDR2 YFSETQ. The CDR3 coding sequence is TGCGCCAGCAGCTTGGTTGATTTGAGGGTTCTGTACTTC. This sequence encodes CASSLVDLRVLYF.

V and J are TRBV7-2 and TRBJ2-1, with 9 bases lining up with TRBD2. There are 13 residues in the CDR3. With 5 bases clipped from V and 8 bases from J, the junction kept 4 bases outside the gene matches. Germline CDR1 reads SGHTA; CDR2 reads FQGNSA. As DNA, the CDR3 is TGTGCCAGCAGCCCCAAGCGGGGGGATGAGCAGTTCTTC. Translation: CASSPKRGDEQFF.

The CDR3, as DNA: TGCAGCGTTGAGGCCAGGGACAGGGGGTCCCGCACCTTC. The encoded protein is CSVEARDRGSRTF. This chain connects TRBV29-1 to TRBJ1-2; 11 bases match TRBD1. The ends lost 3 bases at V and 13 bases at J; junction bases unmatched: 10. CDR3 size: 13 residues. Germline V gives CDR1 SQVTM, CDR2 ANQGSEA.

This chain connects TRBV5-1 to TRBJ2-6; D not certain. There are 16 residues in the CDR3. Trimming cost V 0 bases and J 1 base, with 8 bases left between them. The V gene's germline CDR1 is SGHRS and CDR2 YFSETQ. The CDR3, as DNA: TGCGCCAGCAGCTTGGTAGAGATTTCTGGGGCCAACGTCCTGACTTTC. It codes for CASSLVEISGANVLTF.

This clone was found once. This sequence joins TRBV27 and TRBJ1-2; 9 bases match TRBD1. CDR3 length equals 16 residues. V dropped 3 bases and J dropped 7; count of bases not matched to a gene: 12. CDR1 is MNHEY, CDR2 SMNVEV, per germline (reference sequence). The CDR3 loop reads CASSFGGRTGDSGYTF. The CDR3 DNA reads TGTGCCAGCAGTTTCGGGGGTCGGACAGGGGATTCTGGCTACACCTTC.